A selection of T cell receptor beta chains follows, all from one sample in a study of blood T cell repertoires in COVID-19. Sequencing used immunoSEQ multiplex PCR; TCRdb keeps in-frame clones, though not all of them. The sample shows about 400,000 clones, about 90% of them seen only once. Source material: PBMCs or T cells enriched from blood (not recorded which). The receptors derive from a woman between 25 and 40 years old who had recovered from COVID-19. Each CDR3 is given with its conserved first and last residue. D genes are given only for firm matches. Clone size is not always given. Where it is, it says once, few, many or a class for expanded clones.

CDR3 DNA: TGTGCCAGCAGCTCTAGGAGTCCCTACGAGCAGTACTTC
CDR3 protein: CASSSRSPYEQYF
J gene: TRBJ2-7
clone size: -
V gene: TRBV28
D gene: -

CDR3 DNA: TGTGCCAGCAGCTTGGGCTTCGGTAGCAATCAGCCCCAGCATTTT
CDR3 protein: CASSLGFGSNQPQHF
J gene: TRBJ1-5
clone size: -
V gene: TRBV5-6
D gene: -

CDR3 DNA: TGTGCCAGTAGTATAGCGGGGACTTCCTCTAGCACAGATACGCAGTATTTT
CDR3 protein: CASSIAGTSSSTDTQYF
J gene: TRBJ2-3
clone size: -
V gene: TRBV19
D gene: -

CDR3 DNA: TGTGCCAGCAGTTCGACAGGGGAGACCCAGTACTTC
CDR3 protein: CASSSTGETQYF
J gene: TRBJ2-5
clone size: -
V gene: TRBV2
D gene: TRBD1

CDR3 DNA: TGTGCCAGCAGTCGGACTAGCGGGAGTTGGGAGACCCAGTACTTC
CDR3 protein: CASSRTSGSWETQYF
J gene: TRBJ2-5
clone size: -
V gene: TRBV27
D gene: TRBD2

CDR3 DNA: TGCGCCAGCAGCCAGGACTACGCGCAGTATTTT
CDR3 protein: CASSQDYAQYF
J gene: TRBJ2-3
clone size: -
V gene: TRBV4-1
D gene: -

CDR3 DNA: TGCAGCGTTGTGGGAGGGAATTCCTACGAGCAGTACTTC
CDR3 protein: CSVVGGNSYEQYF
J gene: TRBJ2-7
clone size: -
V gene: TRBV29-1
D gene: TRBD2

CDR3 DNA: TGCGCCACCGTCCGGGACAGGGGGTTCATAGGGTGCAATCAGCCCCAGCATTTT
CDR3 protein: CATVRDRGFIGCNQPQHF
J gene: TRBJ1-5
clone size: -
V gene: TRBV10-1
D gene: TRBD1

CDR3 DNA: TGTGCTAGTGGTGTACCACAGGGTCTGTATGGCTACACCTTC
CDR3 protein: CASGVPQGLYGYTF
J gene: TRBJ1-2
clone size: -
V gene: TRBV12-5
D gene: -

CDR3 DNA: TGTGCCAGCAGCCATTGGCCCACTAGCGGGAGGAAGGACATTCAGTACTTC
CDR3 protein: CASSHWPTSGRKDIQYF
J gene: TRBJ2-4
clone size: once
V gene: TRBV3-1/TRBV3-2
D gene: TRBD2